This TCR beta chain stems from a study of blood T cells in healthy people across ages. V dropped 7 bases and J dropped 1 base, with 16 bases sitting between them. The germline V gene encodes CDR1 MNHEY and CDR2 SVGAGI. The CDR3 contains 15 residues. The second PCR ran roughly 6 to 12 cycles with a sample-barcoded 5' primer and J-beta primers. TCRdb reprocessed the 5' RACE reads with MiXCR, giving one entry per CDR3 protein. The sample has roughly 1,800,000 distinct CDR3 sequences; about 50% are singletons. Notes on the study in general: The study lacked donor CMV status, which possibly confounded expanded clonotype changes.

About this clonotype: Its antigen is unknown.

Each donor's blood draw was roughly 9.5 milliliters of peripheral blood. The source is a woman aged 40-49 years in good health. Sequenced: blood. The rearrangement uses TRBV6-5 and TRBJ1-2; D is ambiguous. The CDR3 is CASNPAGSFNYGYTF. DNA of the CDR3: TGTGCCAGCAACCCGGCAGGCTCATTTAACTATGGCTACACCTTC.